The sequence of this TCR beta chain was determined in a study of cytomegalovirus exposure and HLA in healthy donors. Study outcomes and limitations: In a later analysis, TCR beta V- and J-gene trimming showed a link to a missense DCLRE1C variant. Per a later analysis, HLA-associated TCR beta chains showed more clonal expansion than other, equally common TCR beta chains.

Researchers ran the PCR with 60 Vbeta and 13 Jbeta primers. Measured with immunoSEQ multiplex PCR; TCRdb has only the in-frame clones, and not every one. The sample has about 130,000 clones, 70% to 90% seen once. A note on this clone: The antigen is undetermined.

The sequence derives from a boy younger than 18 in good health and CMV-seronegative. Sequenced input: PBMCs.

The CDR3 DNA sequence: TGTGCCAGCAGGGCAGGGGGGAATGAAAAACTGTTTTTT. This translates into CASRAGGNEKLFF. V gene TRBV6-5 combines with J gene TRBJ1-4, with 7 bases fitting TRBD1. Per germline, CDR1 MNHEY and CDR2 SVGAGI. The CDR3 has 13 residues. With 6 bases clipped from V and 5 bases from J, the junction kept 3 bases outside the gene matches.